The next 26 T cell receptor beta chains were all read from a single sample in a study of circulating and synovial CD4+ cells in juvenile arthritis. Sequenced by immunoSEQ multiplex PCR; TCRdb stores in-frame clones only, minus some. This sample has 30,000 to 40,000 clones, with approximately 93% found just once. The sample was CD4+ T cells from blood. The receptors were sampled from a human donor with juvenile idiopathic arthritis.

This clone came up once. This sequence joins TRBV19 and TRBJ1-5, with 7 bases that match TRBD1. After removal of 1 base from V and 4 bases from J, the junction contained 13 bases not matched to a gene. This CDR3 region has 18 residues. Per germline, CDR1 LNHDA and CDR2 SQIVND (reference sequence). The CDR3, as DNA: TGTGCCAGTAGTATAGTAGGGGACAGCAGGCGTCCAAATCAGCCCCAGCATTTT. Its protein is CASSIVGDSRRPNQPQHF. The entire variable domain, with the rest obtained from reference TRBV19 and TRBJ1-5, is as follows: DGGITQSPKYLFRKEGQNVTLSCEQNLNHDAMYWYRQDPGQGLRLIYYSQIVNDFQKGDIAEGYSVSREKKESFPLTVTSAQKNPTAFYLCASSIVGDSRRPNQPQHFGDGTRLSIL.

This clone was counted a single time. The gene calls are TRBV5-1 and TRBJ2-5; the match to TRBD1 covers 8 bases. Per the germline V gene, CDR1 is SGHRS and CDR2 is YFSETQ. The CDR3 has 14 residues. Germline trimming cut 5 bases from V and 1 base from J; bases unmatched to any gene: 4. CDR3 residues: CASSPQGAQETQYF. The CDR3 DNA reads TGCGCCAGCAGTCCCCAGGGGGCCCAAGAGACCCAGTACTTC.

V and J are TRBV10-1 and TRBJ2-5, with 13 bases fitting TRBD2. Trimming took 5 bases from V and 2 from J; bases not matched to a gene: 11. Germline V gives CDR1 WNHNN, CDR2 SYGVQD (reference sequence). CDR3 length: 18 residues. DNA of the CDR3: TGCGCCAGCAGTCCCCCCCCACTAGCGGGGGGGCCTCAAGAGACCCAGTACTTC. Encoded protein: CASSPPPLAGGPQETQYF.

This chain links TRBV7-2 with TRBJ2-7; TRBD2 matches at 8 bases. Unmatched junction bases numbered 2, after V lost 3 bases and J lost 1 base. The CDR3 contains 14 residues. Germline V lookup: CDR1 SGHTA, CDR2 FQGNSA. This chain's CDR3 is CASSFERESYEQYF. DNA of the CDR3: TGTGCCAGCAGCTTCGAGCGGGAGTCCTACGAGCAGTACTTC.

The chain links TRBV10-3 to TRBJ1-4; TRBD1 aligns across 10 bases. Germline CDR1 reads ENHRY; CDR2 reads SYGVKD. This CDR3 has 15 amino acids. After removal of 4 bases from V and 7 bases from J, the junction contained 6 bases not matched to a gene. CDR3 in DNA: TGTGCCATCAGTGGGACAGGGGGATGGGGTGAAAAACTGTTTTTT. Protein: CAISGTGGWGEKLFF.

The chain couples TRBV5-1 to TRBJ1-1; 8 bases map to TRBD1. This CDR3 region has 14 residues. J was trimmed by 4 bases and V by 3 bases; bases with no gene match: 5. Germline V lookup: CDR1 SGHRS, CDR2 YFSETQ. CDR3 sequence (DNA): TGCGCCAGCAGCTACAGGGGGGAGTCCACTGAAGCTTTCTTT. This sequence encodes CASSYRGESTEAFF. Using reference TRBV5-1 and TRBJ1-1 for the parts outside the CDR3, the full variable domain is KAGVTQTPRYLIKTRGQQVTLSCSPISGHRSVSWYQQTPGQGLQFLFEYFSETQRNKGNFPGRFSGRQFSNSRSEMNVSTLELGDSALYLCASSYRGESTEAFFGQGTRLTVV.

The rearrangement links TRBV4-2 to TRBJ1-2; D perhaps matches TRBD1 (6 bases). CDR3 size: 15 residues. Germline values: CDR1 LGHNA, CDR2 YNFKEQ. V lost 0 bases to trimming and J lost 0 bases, with 8 bases between them. For the CDR3, the DNA is TGTGCCAGCAGCCAAGATAGGACAGCTAACTATGGCTACACCTTC. Translation: CASSQDRTANYGYTF.

Comments on this clone: An end of the junction differs from the germline gene, which may be a read error. The identical CDR3 is also encoded by other nucleotide sequences in the sample. The chain is built from TRBV6-6 and TRBJ1-6, with TRBD1 as a possible D gene (6 bases). The CDR3 is made up of 15 amino acids. Looked up from germline, CDR1 is MNHNY and CDR2 is SVGAGI (reference sequence). Here the CDR3 reads CASSYRTAYNSPLHF. CDR3 DNA: TGTGCCAGCAGTTACAGGACAGCCTATAATTCCCCCCTCCACTTT.

This chain uses TRBV9 with TRBJ2-4; D remains ambiguous. Trimming removed 0 bases at V and 1 base at J, with 8 bases between. Per the germline V gene, CDR1 is SGDLS and CDR2 is YYNGEE. The CDR3 is made up of 15 amino acids. CDR3 DNA: TGTGCCAGCAGCGTAGAAGCTACGGCCAAAAACATTCAGTACTTC. This codes for CASSVEATAKNIQYF.

The J gene is TRBJ2-1, the V gene TRBV9, with a possible D match to TRBD2 (6 bases). This CDR3 comprises 14 residues. CDR1 is SGDLS, CDR2 YYNGEE, per germline. Deletions cut 0 bases from V and 9 bases from J, with 13 bases between. The CDR3 protein is CASSVVGGMGEQFF. The CDR3 DNA is TGTGCCAGCAGCGTAGTGGGGGGTATGGGTGAGCAGTTCTTC. Combining the CDR3 with reference TRBV9 and TRBJ2-1 gives the whole variable domain DSGVTQTPKHLITATGQRVTLRCSPRSGDLSVYWYQQSLDQGLQFLIQYYNGEERAKGNILERFSAQQFPDLHSELNLSSLELGDSALYFCASSVVGGMGEQFFGPGTRLTVL.

For the CDR3, the DNA is TGTGCCAGCAGCTCCGGGACAGGGAAATATGGCTACACCTTC. It is translated as CASSSGTGKYGYTF. The V and J genes are TRBV5-6 and TRBJ1-2, with TRBD1 matching 9 bases. The V gene end was trimmed by 3 bases and the J gene end by 5 bases; junction bases not matched to a gene: 5. The CDR3 sequence is 14 residues long. Germline assignment: CDR1 SGHDT and CDR2 YYEEEE.

The chain joins TRBV5-1 to TRBJ2-7; D not resolved. Germline V gene sequence: CDR1 SGHRS, CDR2 YFSETQ. V was trimmed by 7 bases and J by 4 bases, leaving 15 bases between them. The CDR3 extends over 13 amino acids. The CDR3 coding sequence is TGCGCCAGCGCCTACGGCGGAGATTACGAGCAGTACTTC. This translates into CASAYGGDYEQYF.

This chain connects TRBV7-3 to TRBJ2-1, with TRBD2 as a possible D gene (5 bases). Germline V gene lookup returns CDR1 SGHTA and CDR2 FQGTGA. V was pared by 2 bases and J by 0 bases, with 8 bases between. The CDR3 totals 15 residues. The chain's CDR3 is CASSLQRSSYNEQFF. In DNA, the CDR3 is TGTGCCAGCAGCTTACAGCGGAGCTCCTACAATGAGCAGTTCTTC.

The chain recombines TRBV7-2 with TRBJ2-2; D unresolved. V lost 1 base to trimming and J lost 8 bases, with 11 bases between them. The CDR3 consists of 14 residues. Germline V gene data show CDR1 as SGHTA and CDR2 as FQGNSA. The CDR3 region has the DNA TGTGCCAGCAGCTTAGTAGGCGAGGTTGGGGAGCTGTTTTTT. Protein product: CASSLVGEVGELFF.

This clone was observed a handful of times. The V call is TRBV4-3, the J call TRBJ1-2; tentatively, D is TRBD1 (5 bases). CDR3 length: 14 residues. V was cut by 0 bases and J by 8 bases, with 13 bases left in between. Looked up from germline, CDR1 is LGHNA and CDR2 is YSLEER. In DNA, the CDR3 is TGCGCCAGCAGCCAAGATCTAGGGAGGGGCGGCTACACCTTC. Encoded protein: CASSQDLGRGGYTF.

This clone was counted once. The chain has TRBV5-1 and TRBJ2-1; D not resolved. V lost 0 bases and J lost 3, with 16 bases in between. Germline V lookup: CDR1 SGHRS, CDR2 YFSETQ. This CDR3 region has 17 residues. CDR3 DNA: TGCGCCAGCAGCTTGGATTCGCCAGACGGGTTCTACAATGAGCAGTTCTTC. This translates into CASSLDSPDGFYNEQFF. Filled out from reference TRBV5-1 and TRBJ2-1, the complete variable domain reads KAGVTQTPRYLIKTRGQQVTLSCSPISGHRSVSWYQQTPGQGLQFLFEYFSETQRNKGNFPGRFSGRQFSNSRSEMNVSTLELGDSALYLCASSLDSPDGFYNEQFFGPGTRLTVL.

This clone occurred once. J is TRBJ2-6 and V is TRBV27; a weak D match, TRBD1 (6 bases). Germline-derived CDR1 and CDR2 are MNHEY and SMNVEV (reference sequence). The CDR3 extends over 19 amino acids. The V and J ends lost 5 bases and 0 bases respectively, with 20 bases between them. CDR3 residues: CASSPSGRGLSSGANVLTF. The CDR3 DNA follows: TGTGCCAGCAGTCCCTCCGGCAGGGGCCTTAGCTCTGGGGCCAACGTCCTGACTTTC.

The chain uses TRBV7-2 and TRBJ2-1; a weak D match, TRBD1 (6 bases). The V end was cut by 1 base, the J end by 4 bases, with 11 bases between. The CDR3 is 15 residues long. Germline CDR1 and CDR2: SGHTA and FQGNSA. The CDR3, as DNA: TGTGCCAGCAGCTTAGAGAGGACAGCATACAATGAGCAGTTCTTC. Protein product: CASSLERTAYNEQFF.

This chain links TRBV4-3 with TRBJ1-1, with TRBD1 matching 7 bases. V gave up 1 base and J gave up 1 base; unmatched junction bases: 0. The germline V gene encodes CDR1 LGHNA and CDR2 YSLEER. This CDR3 is 14 amino acids long. The CDR3, as DNA: TGCGCCAGCAGCCAAGCAGGGGGGAACACTGAAGCTTTCTTT. Residues: CASSQAGGNTEAFF.

The gene calls are TRBV18 and TRBJ1-2, with D uncertain. The germline gives CDR1 KGHSH, CDR2 LQKENI. The CDR3 covers 12 residues. With 8 bases removed from V and 4 bases from J, the gap between germline ends came to 11 bases. The CDR3 bases are TGTGCCAGCGCCGGGAGCAGCTATGGCTACACCTTC. Translated, it gives CASAGSSYGYTF. Based on the CDR3 plus reference TRBV18 and TRBJ1-2, the full variable domain is NAGVMQNPRHLVRRRGQEARLRCSPMKGHSHVYWYRQLPEEGLKFMVYLQKENIIDESGMPKERFSAEFPKEGPSILRIQQVVRGDSAAYFCASAGSSYGYTFGSGTRLTVV.

Turning to this clone: The identical CDR3 is also encoded by other nucleotide sequences in the sample. The chain has TRBV27 and TRBJ1-6, with D possibly being TRBD1 (5 bases). This CDR3 is 16 amino acids long. V was clipped by 6 bases and J by 8 bases, with 20 bases between them. Germline assignment: CDR1 MNHEY and CDR2 SMNVEV (reference sequence). The CDR3 sequence is CASSSGIGGPHSPLHF. The CDR3 bases are TGTGCCAGCAGCTCAGGGATTGGAGGGCCCCATTCACCCCTCCACTTT.

This chain connects TRBV30 to TRBJ1-5; D gene uncertain. There are 13 residues in the CDR3. V lost 0 bases to trimming and J lost 3 bases, with 6 bases between them. Germline V gene sequence: CDR1 GTSNPN, CDR2 SVGIG (reference sequence). The CDR3 spells CAWSVLPNQPQHF. CDR3 DNA: TGTGCCTGGAGTGTACTCCCCAATCAGCCCCAGCATTTT.

This clone was recorded once. The J gene is TRBJ1-2, the V gene TRBV4-1; TRBD1 matches at 7 bases. The trim removed 0 bases at V and 2 bases at J, leaving 6 bases unmatched. This CDR3 comprises 16 residues. Germline CDR1 MGHRA, CDR2 YSYEKL. Here the CDR3 reads CASSQDPGQRNYGYTF. CDR3 DNA sequence: TGCGCCAGCAGCCAAGACCCGGGACAGCGAAACTATGGCTACACCTTC.

J is TRBJ2-5 and V is TRBV11-3; TRBD1 matches 11 bases. Unmatched junction bases numbered 1, after V lost 4 bases and J lost 9 bases. Germline-derived CDR1 and CDR2 are SGHNT and YENEEA. The CDR3 sequence is 12 residues long. CDR3 loop: CASSSGQGAQYF. The CDR3 DNA is TGTGCCAGCAGCTCGGGACAGGGGGCCCAGTACTTC.

V usage is TRBV6-6 and J usage is TRBJ1-2, with a weak D call TRBD1 (5 bases). The CDR3 contains 15 residues. V dropped 0 bases and J dropped 4 bases, with 12 bases sitting between them. CDR1 and CDR2 from the germline V gene are MNHNY and SVGAGI (reference sequence). CDR3 protein: CASSYSRQSSYGYTF. DNA of the CDR3: TGTGCCAGCAGTTACTCTAGACAGAGTTCCTATGGCTACACCTTC.

The chain has TRBV18 and TRBJ1-5, with D tentatively TRBD1 (5 bases). The length of the CDR3 is 16 residues. The ends were cut back, 2 bases at V and 0 bases at J, with 11 bases in the middle. The germline V gene has CDR1 KGHSH and CDR2 LQKENI. CDR3 in DNA: TGTGCCAGCTCACCATGGACACTATATAGCAATCAGCCCCAGCATTTT. It codes for CASSPWTLYSNQPQHF.